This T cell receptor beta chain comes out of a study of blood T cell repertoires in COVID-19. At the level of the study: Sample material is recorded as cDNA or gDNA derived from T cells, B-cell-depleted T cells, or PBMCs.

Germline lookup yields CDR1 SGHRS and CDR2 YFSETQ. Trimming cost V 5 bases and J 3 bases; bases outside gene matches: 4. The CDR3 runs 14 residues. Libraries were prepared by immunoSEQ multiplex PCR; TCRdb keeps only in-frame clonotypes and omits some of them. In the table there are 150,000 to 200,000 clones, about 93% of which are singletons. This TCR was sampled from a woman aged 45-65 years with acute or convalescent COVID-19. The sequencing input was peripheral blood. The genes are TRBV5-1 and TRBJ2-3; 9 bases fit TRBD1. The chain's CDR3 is CASRGDRVTDTQYF. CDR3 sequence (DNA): TGCGCCAGCAGGGGGGACAGGGTAACAGATACGCAGTATTTT.